A single sample gave rise to the 22 T cell receptor beta chains below, sequenced in a study of blood T cell repertoires in COVID-19. Sequencing was performed with immunoSEQ multiplex PCR; in TCRdb, only in-frame clones are kept and a portion is missing. The data show about 110,000 clones, with around 89% seen just once and approximately 3.5% held by the top ten. The sequenced material came from peripheral blood. The source of these receptors is a woman in her forties or fifties with acute or convalescent COVID-19.

J is TRBJ1-6 and V is TRBV11-2; 7 nucleotides agree with TRBD1. The CDR3 runs to 15 residues. The junction had 2 bases not matched to a gene; V was cut back by 0 bases and J by 6 bases. Germline-derived CDR1 and CDR2 are SGHAT and FQNNGV. CDR3: CASSLEGQSNSPLHF. The DNA for the CDR3 is TGTGCCAGCAGCTTAGAGGGACAGTCTAATTCACCCCTCCACTTT.

The genes are TRBV19 and TRBJ2-7; unclear D gene. Germline lookup yields CDR1 LNHDA and CDR2 SQIVND (reference sequence). The CDR3 contains 13 residues. Trimming cost V 1 base and J 3 bases, with 7 bases left between them. CDR3 bases: TGTGCCAGTAGTATAGGACTTCGCTACGAGCAGTACTTC. Amino acids: CASSIGLRYEQYF.

The J gene is TRBJ2-7, the V gene TRBV4-1; D not certain. The V and J ends lost 1 base and 1 base respectively, with 14 bases between them. The CDR3 covers 16 residues. Per the germline V gene, CDR1 is MGHRA and CDR2 is YSYEKL. CDR3 DNA sequence: TGCGCCAGCAGCCAAGGTTGGCAGGTTGGGTCCTACGAGCAGTACTTC. Translation: CASSQGWQVGSYEQYF.

This clone was recorded only once. The V gene is TRBV30, the J gene TRBJ2-7; D gene uncertain. V was cut by 0 bases and J by 5 bases, with 23 bases left in between. The germline CDR1 and CDR2 sequences are GTSNPN and SVGIG (reference sequence). This CDR3 region has 17 residues. CDR3 region: CAWSVFASALTRNEQYF. The CDR3 DNA is TGTGCCTGGAGTGTATTCGCGTCGGCCCTGACGAGGAACGAGCAGTACTTC.

The chain carries TRBV29-1 and TRBJ2-7; D call uncertain. Per germline, CDR1 SQVTM and CDR2 ANQGSEA. There are 11 residues in the CDR3. Deletions cut 8 bases from V and 7 bases from J, with 15 bases between. The CDR3 DNA is TGCAGCTTCCGAGGCCGGCAAGAGCAGTACTTC. Translation: CSFRGRQEQYF.

With respect to this clone: The same CDR3 arises from other DNA sequences in this sample as well. The chain has TRBV20-1 and TRBJ1-4; unclear D gene. The CDR3 has 11 residues. Germline values: CDR1 DFQATT, CDR2 SNEGSKA (reference sequence). Trimming pared 6 bases from V and 7 bases from J, leaving 9 bases between. CDR3 region: CSASRSEKLFF. CDR3 sequence (DNA): TGCAGTGCAAGTAGGAGTGAAAAACTGTTTTTT.

V is TRBV29-1 and J is TRBJ2-1, with 10 bases lining up with TRBD1. V lost 7 bases and J lost 6; bases outside the gene matches: 6. The CDR3 covers 13 residues. In germline, CDR1 is SQVTM, CDR2 ANQGSEA. CDR3 sequence reads: CSAERDRGNEQFF. In DNA, the CDR3 is TGCAGCGCCGAACGGGACAGGGGCAATGAGCAGTTCTTC.

This chain links TRBV6-5 with TRBJ2-7; TRBD2 is a possible D gene (5 bases). The V end was cut by 6 bases, the J end by 5 bases, with 11 bases between. Germline lookup yields CDR1 MNHEY and CDR2 SVGAGI. The CDR3 is 12 amino acids. CDR3 in DNA: TGTGCCAGCAGCCGGACTGCCAACGAGCAGTACTTC. Its protein is CASSRTANEQYF.

This chain connects TRBV5-1 to TRBJ1-3; 7 bases are a match to TRBD1. Germline V gene lookup returns CDR1 SGHRS and CDR2 YFSETQ. The CDR3 extends over 15 amino acids. V trimming: 5 bases; J trimming: 5 bases; junction bases outside the gene matches: 10. CDR3 sequence reads: CASSLDRASRNTIYF. The CDR3 nucleotides are TGCGCCAGCAGTCTCGACAGGGCCTCCCGAAACACCATATATTTT.

The J gene is TRBJ2-3, the V gene TRBV5-1, with TRBD1 identical over 7 bases. This CDR3 comprises 15 residues. Germline V gene sequence: CDR1 SGHRS, CDR2 YFSETQ. Trimming at V came to 4 bases and at J to 2 bases, leaving 7 bases not matched to a gene. The CDR3 reads CASSGDSQATDTQYF. The CDR3 nucleotides are TGCGCCAGCAGCGGGGACAGCCAAGCCACAGATACGCAGTATTTT.

V is TRBV24-1 and J is TRBJ2-3; 12 bases align to TRBD1. Germline CDR1 reads KGHDR; CDR2 reads SFDVKD. The junction had 3 bases not matched to a gene; V was cut back by 8 bases and J by 4 bases. This CDR3 contains 14 residues. The CDR3 sequence is CATTGTGGADTQYF. The CDR3 DNA follows: TGTGCCACCACCGGGACAGGGGGCGCAGATACGCAGTATTTT.

The genes are TRBV15 and TRBJ1-2; D call uncertain. Germline CDR1 is LNHNV and CDR2 is YYDKDF (reference sequence). Trimming removed 1 base from V and 0 bases from J, with 12 bases in between. The CDR3 is 16 amino acids. CDR3 region: CATSRVLGWANYGYTF. In nucleotides, the CDR3 is TGTGCCACCAGCAGAGTTCTAGGTTGGGCTAACTATGGCTACACCTTC.

The V call is TRBV4-1, the J call TRBJ2-1, with 10 bases lining up with TRBD2. This CDR3 has 17 amino acids. V gave up 4 bases and J gave up 8 bases; unmatched junction bases: 14. Germline loops: CDR1 MGHRA, CDR2 YSYEKL. CDR3 bases: TGCGCCAGCAGCCTGGTCTTGACTAGCGGGTGGGAGCATGAGCAGTTCTTC. Protein: CASSLVLTSGWEHEQFF.

The table lists this clone with a count of one. This sequence joins TRBV18 and TRBJ2-2; 13 bases are shared with TRBD2. J was trimmed by 5 bases and V by 5 bases; bases with no gene match: 5. The germline V gene encodes CDR1 KGHSH and CDR2 LQKENI. CDR3 size: 16 residues. CDR3 DNA: TGTGCCAGCTCAGAAGGACTAGCGGGAGTTACCGGGGAGCTGTTTTTT. Translating gives CASSEGLAGVTGELFF.

This chain uses TRBV3-1 (or the pseudogene TRBV3-2) with TRBJ2-2; 10 bases align to TRBD2. The CDR3 loop spans 17 amino acids. The germline V gene has CDR1 LGHDT and CDR2 YNNKEL (reference sequence). Losses at the gene ends were 1 base for V and 2 bases for J; bases not matched to a gene: 4. CDR3 nucleotides: TGTGCCAGCAGCCAAGTATCACTAGCGGGAAACACCGGGGAGCTGTTTTTT. Translating it yields CASSQVSLAGNTGELFF.

This clone was counted only a few times. V and J are TRBV4-2 and TRBJ1-4, with 9 bases lining up with TRBD1. The junction had 8 bases not matched to a gene; V was cut back by 2 bases and J by 7 bases. From germline, CDR1 is LGHNA and CDR2 YNFKEQ. The CDR3 sequence is 16 residues long. The CDR3 DNA follows: TGTGCCAGCAGCCAACCCACAGGGGGCGGGTCTGAAAAACTGTTTTTT. Translating gives CASSQPTGGGSEKLFF.

Only one count was recorded for this clone. The chain carries TRBV27 and TRBJ2-3; D remains unclear. CDR3 length: 16 amino acids. CDR1 and CDR2 (germline): MNHEY, SMNVEV (reference sequence). The V end was cut by 2 bases, the J end by 0 bases, with 12 bases between. CDR3 amino acids: CASSLISPFSTDTQYF. The CDR3 DNA is TGTGCCAGCAGTTTAATTTCCCCCTTTAGCACAGATACGCAGTATTTT.

This chain uses TRBV5-5 with TRBJ2-7; 7 bases are a match to TRBD2. Per the germline V gene, CDR1 is SGHKS and CDR2 is YYEKEE (reference sequence). The CDR3 contains 12 residues. With V trimmed by 4 bases and J by 3 bases, 1 base remained unmatched. CDR3 nucleotides: TGTGCCAGCAGCGCGGGGGACTACGAGCAGTACTTC. It codes for CASSAGDYEQYF.

V gene TRBV7-9 combines with J gene TRBJ1-6; TRBD1 aligns across 12 bases. Trimming cost V 4 bases and J 10 bases; bases outside gene matches: 11. CDR1 and CDR2 (germline): SEHNR, FQNEAQ (reference sequence). The CDR3 is 17 amino acids. DNA of the CDR3: TGTGCCAGCAGCTGGCCACCGGGACAGGGGGCGGGATCACCCCTCCACTTT. Translated, it gives CASSWPPGQGAGSPLHF.

This clone has only a few counts. CDR3 residues: CASSPAGRAKNIQYF. The CDR3 bases are TGTGCCAGCTCACCAGCGGGGAGGGCCAAAAACATTCAGTACTTC. The chain is built from TRBV18 and TRBJ2-4; D possibly corresponds to TRBD2 (6 bases). Trimming stripped 2 bases from V and 1 base from J, with 9 bases between. CDR3 length: 15 residues. Germline lookup yields CDR1 KGHSH and CDR2 LQKENI. The entire variable domain, with the rest obtained from reference TRBV18 and TRBJ2-4, is as follows: NAGVMQNPRHLVRRRGQEARLRCSPMKGHSHVYWYRQLPEEGLKFMVYLQKENIIDESGMPKERFSAEFPKEGPSILRIQQVVRGDSAAYFCASSPAGRAKNIQYFGAGTRLSVL.

The chain carries TRBV7-2 and TRBJ2-3; D might be TRBD1 (6 bases). Germline-derived CDR1 and CDR2 are SGHTA and FQGNSA. V lost 3 bases, J lost 6 bases, and 10 bases lay in between. CDR3 length: 13 amino acids. The DNA of the CDR3 is TGTGCCAGCAGCTTTGAGGGACACGATACGCAGTATTTT. It specifies CASSFEGHDTQYF.

The gene calls are TRBV28 and TRBJ2-7, with 11 bases matching TRBD2. This CDR3 comprises 15 residues. CDR1 and CDR2 (germline): MDHEN, SYDVKM. After removal of 3 bases from V and 6 bases from J, the junction contained 7 bases not matched to a gene. CDR3 region: CASSLGASGRREQYF. The DNA of the CDR3 is TGTGCCAGCAGTTTGGGCGCTAGCGGGAGGCGCGAGCAGTACTTC. Based on the CDR3 plus reference TRBV28 and TRBJ2-7, the full variable domain is DVKVTQSSRYLVKRTGEKVFLECVQDMDHENMFWYRQDPGLGLRLIYFSYDVKMKEKGDIPEGYSVSREKKERFSLILESASTNQTSMYLCASSLGASGRREQYFGPGTRLTVT.